The 7 T cell receptor beta chains listed next were all sequenced from one sample in a study of T-cell memory formation after mild COVID-19. TCRdb re-called the 5' RACE reads with MiXCR, one entry per CDR3 protein. Among 350,000 or so distinct CDR3 sequences listed, under 25% were seen once. Sequencing was done on a sample of PBMCs or a T cell subset sorted from them (not recorded which). The source is a man between 18 and 29 years old who had mild COVID-19 (a few samples of this study predate the infection). Cell type and time point are not known.

Only a few counts were recorded for this clonotype. The chain links TRBV5-1 to TRBJ2-1; D is perhaps TRBD1 (6 bases). Germline lookup yields CDR1 SGHRS and CDR2 YFSETQ. Trimming left V 5 bases short and J 5 bases short, with 11 bases between. This CDR3 region has 13 residues. In DNA, the CDR3 is TGCGCCAGCAGAGACCAGGGGAACAATGAGCAGTTCTTC. This encodes CASRDQGNNEQFF.

This chain links TRBV29-1 with TRBJ1-1, with 7 bases identical to TRBD1. CDR1 SQVTM and CDR2 ANQGSEA come from the germline V gene. J was trimmed by 3 bases and V by 6 bases; bases with no gene match: 4. CDR3 size: 12 residues. The chain's CDR3 is CSVNRGDTEAFF. Here the CDR3 DNA reads TGCAGCGTAAACAGGGGCGACACTGAAGCTTTCTTT.

This clonotype was observed a few times. One end of the junction fails to match germline, which may point to a read error. The V call is TRBV20-1, the J call TRBJ2-1; 7 bases line up with TRBD1. The CDR3 length is 15 residues. Germline CDR1 reads DFQATT; CDR2 reads SNEGSKA (reference sequence). The CDR3 DNA reads as TGCAGTGCAAACACAGGGGAGTTCTCCTCCAATGAGCAGTTCTTC. It is translated as CSANTGEFSSNEQFF.

This clonotype was seen a few times. This chain connects TRBV6-5 to TRBJ2-2; D may be TRBD1 (7 bases). Germline CDR1 and CDR2: MNHEY and SVGAGI. CDR3 length: 13 amino acids. V dropped 6 bases and J dropped 6 bases, with 11 bases sitting between them. This CDR3 reads CASSRGAAGELFF. The CDR3 DNA follows: TGTGCCAGCAGCAGGGGGGCGGCCGGGGAGCTGTTTTTT.

The chain couples TRBV12-3 or TRBV12-4 to TRBJ2-1, with 7 bases matching TRBD2. V dropped 6 bases and J dropped 1; count of bases not matched to a gene: 9. The CDR3 loop spans 16 amino acids. CDR3 DNA: TGTGCCAGCAGCCCCGGGGGGACTACATCCTACAATGAGCAGTTCTTC. It encodes CASSPGGTTSYNEQFF.

This chain uses TRBV7-3 with TRBJ2-2; 10 bases line up with TRBD2. The germline V gene encodes CDR1 SGHTA and CDR2 FQGTGA. CDR3 length equals 16 residues. The ends lost 3 bases at V and 5 bases at J; junction bases unmatched: 6. CDR3 coding DNA: TGTGCCAGCAGCTTTTTAGCGGGGGGCTGGACCGGGGAGCTGTTTTTT. It specifies CASSFLAGGWTGELFF.

The chain recombines TRBV28 with TRBJ2-7; D possibly corresponds to TRBD1 (6 bases). CDR1 MDHEN and CDR2 SYDVKM come from the germline V gene. Trimming cost V 5 bases and J 5 bases, with 13 bases left between them. CDR3 size: 13 residues. The CDR3 here is CASSARGRDEQYV. The CDR3 nucleotides are TGTGCCAGCAGTGCCAGGGGTAGGGACGAGCAGTACGTC.